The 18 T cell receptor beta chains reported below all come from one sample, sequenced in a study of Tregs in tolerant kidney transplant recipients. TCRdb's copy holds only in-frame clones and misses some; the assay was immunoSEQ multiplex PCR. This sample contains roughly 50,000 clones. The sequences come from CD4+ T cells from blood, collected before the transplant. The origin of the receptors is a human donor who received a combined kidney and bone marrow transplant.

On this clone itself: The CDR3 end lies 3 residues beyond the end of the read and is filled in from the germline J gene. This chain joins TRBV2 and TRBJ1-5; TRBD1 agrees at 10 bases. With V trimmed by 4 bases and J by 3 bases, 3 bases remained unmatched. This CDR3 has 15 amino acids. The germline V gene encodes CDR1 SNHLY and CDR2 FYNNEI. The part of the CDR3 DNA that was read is TGTGCCAGCAGTGGGGGGACAGGGGACAATCAGCCC. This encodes CASSGGTGDNQP. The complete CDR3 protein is CASSGGTGDNQPQHF.

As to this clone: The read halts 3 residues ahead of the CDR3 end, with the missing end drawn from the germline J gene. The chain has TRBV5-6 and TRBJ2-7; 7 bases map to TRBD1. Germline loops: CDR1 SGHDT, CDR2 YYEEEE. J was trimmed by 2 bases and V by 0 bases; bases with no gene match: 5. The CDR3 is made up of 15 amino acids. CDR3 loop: CASSLGGQRTYEQYF. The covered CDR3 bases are TGTGCCAGCAGCTTGGGGGGACAGCGAACCTACGAG.

The CDR3 bases that were read are TGTGCCAGCAGCCGCGGACAGGGAAACTATGGC. Translation: CASSRGQGNYG. The whole CDR3 protein reads CASSRGQGNYGYTF. J is TRBJ1-2 and V is TRBV7-2; TRBD1 aligns across 8 bases. Sequencing ends 3 residues short of the CDR3 end; the germline J gene provides the rest. V was clipped by 5 bases and J by 2 bases; unmatched bases: 4. The CDR3 is 14 residues long. Germline CDR1 reads SGHTA; CDR2 reads FQGNSA.

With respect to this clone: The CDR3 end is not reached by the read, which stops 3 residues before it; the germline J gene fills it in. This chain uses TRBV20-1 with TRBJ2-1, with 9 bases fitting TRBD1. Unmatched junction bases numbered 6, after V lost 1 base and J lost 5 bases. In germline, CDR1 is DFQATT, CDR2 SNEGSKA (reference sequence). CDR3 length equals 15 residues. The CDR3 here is CSARARDRDNNEQFF. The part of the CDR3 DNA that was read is TGCAGTGCTAGAGCCCGGGACAGGGACAACAATGAG.

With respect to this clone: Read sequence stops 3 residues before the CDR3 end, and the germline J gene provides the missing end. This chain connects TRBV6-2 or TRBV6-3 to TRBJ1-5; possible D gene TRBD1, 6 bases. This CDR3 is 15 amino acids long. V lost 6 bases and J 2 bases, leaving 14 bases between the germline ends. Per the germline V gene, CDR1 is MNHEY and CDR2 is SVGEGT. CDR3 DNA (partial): TGTGCCAGCAGCCGTACAGGGTTCGGCAATCAGCCC. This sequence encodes CASSRTGFGNQP. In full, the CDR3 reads CASSRTGFGNQPQHF.

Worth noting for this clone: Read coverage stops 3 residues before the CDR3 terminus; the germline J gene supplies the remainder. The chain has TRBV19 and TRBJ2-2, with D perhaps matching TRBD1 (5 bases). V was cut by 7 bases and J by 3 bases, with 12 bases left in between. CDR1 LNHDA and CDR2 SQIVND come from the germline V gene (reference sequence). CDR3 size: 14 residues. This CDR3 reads CASNLPGYTGELFF. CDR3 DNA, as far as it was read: TGTGCCAGTAATTTGCCAGGGTACACCGGGGAG. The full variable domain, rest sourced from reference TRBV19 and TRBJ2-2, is DGGITQSPKYLFRKEGQNVTLSCEQNLNHDAMYWYRQDPGQGLRLIYYSQIVNDFQKGDIAEGYSVSREKKESFPLTVTSAQKNPTAFYLCASNLPGYTGELFFGEGSRLTVL.

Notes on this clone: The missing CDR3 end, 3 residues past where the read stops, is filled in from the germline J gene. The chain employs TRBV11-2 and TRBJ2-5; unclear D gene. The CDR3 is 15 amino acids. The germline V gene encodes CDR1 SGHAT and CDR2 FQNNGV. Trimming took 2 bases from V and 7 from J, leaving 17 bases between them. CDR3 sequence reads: CASSLSAVRDVTQYF. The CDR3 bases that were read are TGTGCCAGCAGCTTAAGCGCAGTCCGTGATGTGACC.

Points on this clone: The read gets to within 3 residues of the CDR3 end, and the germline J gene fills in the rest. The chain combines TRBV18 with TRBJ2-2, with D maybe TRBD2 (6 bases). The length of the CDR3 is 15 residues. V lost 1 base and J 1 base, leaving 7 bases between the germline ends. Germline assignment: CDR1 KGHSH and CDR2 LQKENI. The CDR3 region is CASSPLAVNTGELFF. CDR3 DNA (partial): TGTGCCAGCTCACCACTAGCGGTGAACACCGGGGAG.

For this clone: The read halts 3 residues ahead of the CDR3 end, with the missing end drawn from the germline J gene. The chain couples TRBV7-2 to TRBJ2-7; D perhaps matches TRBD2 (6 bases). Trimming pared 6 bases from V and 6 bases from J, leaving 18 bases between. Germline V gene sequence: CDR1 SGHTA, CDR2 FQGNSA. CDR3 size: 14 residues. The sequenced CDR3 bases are TGTGCCAGCAGGGTCCTTGCGGGGACCCGCGAG. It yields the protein CASRVLAGTRE. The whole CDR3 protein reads CASRVLAGTREQYF.

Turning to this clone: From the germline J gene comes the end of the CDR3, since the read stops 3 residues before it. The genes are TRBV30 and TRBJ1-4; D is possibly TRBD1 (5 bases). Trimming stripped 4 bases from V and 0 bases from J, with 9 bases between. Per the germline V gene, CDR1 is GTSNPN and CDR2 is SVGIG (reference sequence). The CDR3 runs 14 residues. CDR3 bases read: TGTGCCTGGACTTCAGGGCCAACTAATGAAAAA. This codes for CAWTSGPTNEK. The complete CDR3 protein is CAWTSGPTNEKLFF.

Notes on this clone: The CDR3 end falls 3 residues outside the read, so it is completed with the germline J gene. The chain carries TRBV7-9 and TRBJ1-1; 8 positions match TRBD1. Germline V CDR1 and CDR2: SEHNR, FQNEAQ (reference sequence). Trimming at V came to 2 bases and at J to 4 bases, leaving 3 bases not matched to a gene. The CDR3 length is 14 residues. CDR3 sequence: CASSLKQGGTEAFF. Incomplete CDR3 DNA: TGTGCCAGCAGCTTAAAACAGGGGGGCACTGAA.

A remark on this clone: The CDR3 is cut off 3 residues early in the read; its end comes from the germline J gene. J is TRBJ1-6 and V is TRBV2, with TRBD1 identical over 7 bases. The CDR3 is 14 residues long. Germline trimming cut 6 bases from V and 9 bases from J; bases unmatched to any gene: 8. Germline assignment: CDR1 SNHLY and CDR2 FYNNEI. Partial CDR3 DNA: TGTGCCAGCAGCACGACAGGGCTAGGTTCACCC. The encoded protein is CASSTTGLGSP. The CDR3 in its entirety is CASSTTGLGSPLHF.

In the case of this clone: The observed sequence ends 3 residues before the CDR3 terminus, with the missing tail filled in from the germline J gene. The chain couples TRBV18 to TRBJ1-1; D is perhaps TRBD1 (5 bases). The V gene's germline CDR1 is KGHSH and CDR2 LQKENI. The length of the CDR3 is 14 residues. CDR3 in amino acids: CASSPDGTLREAFF. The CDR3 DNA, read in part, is TGTGCCAGCTCACCGGACGGGACTCTACGGGAA.

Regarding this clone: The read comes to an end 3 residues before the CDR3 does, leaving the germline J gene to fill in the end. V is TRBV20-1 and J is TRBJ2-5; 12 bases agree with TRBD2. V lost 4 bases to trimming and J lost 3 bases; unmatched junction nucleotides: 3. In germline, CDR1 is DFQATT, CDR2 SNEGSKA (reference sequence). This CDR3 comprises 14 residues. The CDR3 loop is CSATGLAGKETQYF. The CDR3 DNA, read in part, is TGCAGTGCTACCGGACTAGCGGGGAAAGAGACC.

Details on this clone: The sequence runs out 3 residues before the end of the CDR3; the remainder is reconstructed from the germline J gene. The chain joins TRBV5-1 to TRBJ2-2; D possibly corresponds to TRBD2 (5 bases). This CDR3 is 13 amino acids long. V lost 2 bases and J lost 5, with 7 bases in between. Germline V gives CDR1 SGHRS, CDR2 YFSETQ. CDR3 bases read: TGCGCCAGCAGCTTTTCGGGGACCGGGGAG. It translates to CASSFSGTGE. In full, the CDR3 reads CASSFSGTGELFF.

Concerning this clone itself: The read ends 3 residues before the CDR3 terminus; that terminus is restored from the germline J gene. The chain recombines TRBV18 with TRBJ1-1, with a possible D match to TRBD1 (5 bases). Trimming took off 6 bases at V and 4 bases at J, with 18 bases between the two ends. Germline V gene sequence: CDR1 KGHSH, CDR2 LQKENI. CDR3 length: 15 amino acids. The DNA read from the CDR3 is TGTGCCAGCTCTCCCAAAGGGGTGGGGAGCACTGAA. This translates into CASSPKGVGSTE. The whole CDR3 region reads CASSPKGVGSTEAFF.

CDR3 amino acids: CASSSQGNYGYTF. Incomplete CDR3 DNA: TGTGCCAGCAGCTCACAGGGGAATTATGGC. The V call is TRBV7-2, the J call TRBJ1-2; 7 bases fit TRBD1. The read ends 3 residues shy of where the CDR3 ends; the end is completed using the germline J gene. CDR3 size: 13 residues. Germline loops: CDR1 SGHTA, CDR2 FQGNSA. Trimming took 4 bases from V and 5 from J; bases not matched to a gene: 4.

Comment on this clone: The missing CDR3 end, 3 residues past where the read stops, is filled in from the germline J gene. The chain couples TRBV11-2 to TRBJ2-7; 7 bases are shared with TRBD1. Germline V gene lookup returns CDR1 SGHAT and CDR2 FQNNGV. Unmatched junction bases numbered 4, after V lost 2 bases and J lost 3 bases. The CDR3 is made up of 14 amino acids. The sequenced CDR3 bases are TGTGCCAGCAGCTTACGACAGGGACACTACGAG. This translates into CASSLRQGHYE. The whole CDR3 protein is CASSLRQGHYEQYF.